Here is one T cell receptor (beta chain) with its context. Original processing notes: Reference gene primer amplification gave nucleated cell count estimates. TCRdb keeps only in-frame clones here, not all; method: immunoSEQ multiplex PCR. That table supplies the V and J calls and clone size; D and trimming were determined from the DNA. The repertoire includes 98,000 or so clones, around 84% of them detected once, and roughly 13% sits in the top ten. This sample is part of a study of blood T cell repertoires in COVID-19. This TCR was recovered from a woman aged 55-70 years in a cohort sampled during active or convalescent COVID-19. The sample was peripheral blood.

This CDR3 reads CAISTTGNTEAFF. CDR3 in DNA: TGTGCCATCAGTACCACAGGGAACACTGAAGCTTTCTTT. The chain joins TRBV10-3 to TRBJ1-1, with D tentatively TRBD1 (5 bases). CDR3 length: 13 residues. Trimming pared 5 bases from V and 1 base from J, leaving 8 bases between. Germline lookup yields CDR1 ENHRY and CDR2 SYGVKD.